The clone carrying this T cell receptor beta chain has a single count. These data originate in a study of blood T cell repertoires in COVID-19. Overall study context: Italy, Spain and the United States were the sources of the convalescent and acute COVID-19 samples.

Sequencing was performed with immunoSEQ multiplex PCR; in TCRdb, only in-frame clones are kept and a portion is missing. There are approximately 160,000 clones in the sample; 70% to 90% occur only once, and nearly 4.5% lies in the top ten. Ages ranged from 18 to 89 years, with residence in about two dozen US areas. The clonotype comes from a woman between 45 and 65 years old who had recovered from COVID-19. Material for sequencing was PBMCs or T cells enriched from blood (not recorded which).

The CDR3 region has the DNA TGTGCCAGCAGGGAGAGCGGGGGGGGCGGGGAGCTGTTTTTT. Translated, it gives CASRESGGGGELFF. This chain uses TRBV9 with TRBJ2-2; 10 positions agree with TRBD2. CDR3 length equals 14 residues. The V segment lost 5 bases and the J segment 7 bases; nucleotides outside the gene matches: 5. CDR1 is SGDLS and CDR2 is YYNGEE in the germline V gene.